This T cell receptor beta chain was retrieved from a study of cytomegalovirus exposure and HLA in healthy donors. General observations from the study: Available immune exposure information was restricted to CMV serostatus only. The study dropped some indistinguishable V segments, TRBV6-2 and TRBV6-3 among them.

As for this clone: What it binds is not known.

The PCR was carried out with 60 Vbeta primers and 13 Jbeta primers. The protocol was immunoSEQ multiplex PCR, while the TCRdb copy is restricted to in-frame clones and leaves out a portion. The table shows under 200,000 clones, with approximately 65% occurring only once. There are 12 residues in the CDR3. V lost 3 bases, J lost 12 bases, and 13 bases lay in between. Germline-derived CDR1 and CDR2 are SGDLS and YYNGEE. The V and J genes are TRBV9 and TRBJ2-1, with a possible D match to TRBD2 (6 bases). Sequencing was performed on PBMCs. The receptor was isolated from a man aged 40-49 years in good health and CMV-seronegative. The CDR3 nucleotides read TGTGCCAGCAGCGGGGAGGCAGGGACGCAGTTCTTC. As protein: CASSGEAGTQFF.